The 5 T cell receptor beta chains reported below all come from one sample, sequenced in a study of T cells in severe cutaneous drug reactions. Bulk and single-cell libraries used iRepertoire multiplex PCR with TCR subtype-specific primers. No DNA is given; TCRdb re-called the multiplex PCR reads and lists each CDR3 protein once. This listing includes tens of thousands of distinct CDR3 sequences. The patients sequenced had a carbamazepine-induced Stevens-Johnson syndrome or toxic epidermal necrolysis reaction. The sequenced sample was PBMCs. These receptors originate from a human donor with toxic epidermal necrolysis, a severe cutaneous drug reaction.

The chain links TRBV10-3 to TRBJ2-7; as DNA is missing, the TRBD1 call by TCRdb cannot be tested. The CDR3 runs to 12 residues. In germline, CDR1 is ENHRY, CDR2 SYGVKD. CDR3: CAISEYRDEQYF.

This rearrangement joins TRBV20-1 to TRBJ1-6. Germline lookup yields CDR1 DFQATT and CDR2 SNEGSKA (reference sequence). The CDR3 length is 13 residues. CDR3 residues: CSAKEVNNSPLHF.

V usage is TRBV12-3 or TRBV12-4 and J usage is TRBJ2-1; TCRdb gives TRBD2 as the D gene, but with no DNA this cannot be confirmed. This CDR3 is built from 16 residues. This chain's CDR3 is CASIRLAGGSYNEQFF.

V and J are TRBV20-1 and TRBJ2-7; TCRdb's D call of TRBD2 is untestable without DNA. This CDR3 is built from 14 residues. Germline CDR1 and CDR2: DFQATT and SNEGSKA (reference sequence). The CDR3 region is CSAPGGGPSYEQYF.

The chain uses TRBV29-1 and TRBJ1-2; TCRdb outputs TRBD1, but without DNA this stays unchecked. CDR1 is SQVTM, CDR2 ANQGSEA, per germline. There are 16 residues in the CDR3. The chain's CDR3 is CSVFTSGQDTFYGYTF.